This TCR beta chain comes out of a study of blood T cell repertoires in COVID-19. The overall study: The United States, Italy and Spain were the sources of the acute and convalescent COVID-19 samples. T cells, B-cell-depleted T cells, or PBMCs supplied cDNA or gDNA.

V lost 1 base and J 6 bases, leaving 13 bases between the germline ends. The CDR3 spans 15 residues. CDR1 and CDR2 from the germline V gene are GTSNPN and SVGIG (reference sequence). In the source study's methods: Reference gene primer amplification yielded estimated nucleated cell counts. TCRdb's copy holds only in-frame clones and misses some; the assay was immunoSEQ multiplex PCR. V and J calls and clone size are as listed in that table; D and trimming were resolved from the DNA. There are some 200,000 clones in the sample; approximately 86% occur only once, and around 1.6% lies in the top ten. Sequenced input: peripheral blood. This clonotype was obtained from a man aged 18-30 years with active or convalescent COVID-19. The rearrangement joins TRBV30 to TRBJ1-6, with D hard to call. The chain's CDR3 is CAWSELPNGNSPLHF. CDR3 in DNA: TGTGCCTGGAGTGAACTACCTAACGGTAATTCACCCCTCCACTTT.